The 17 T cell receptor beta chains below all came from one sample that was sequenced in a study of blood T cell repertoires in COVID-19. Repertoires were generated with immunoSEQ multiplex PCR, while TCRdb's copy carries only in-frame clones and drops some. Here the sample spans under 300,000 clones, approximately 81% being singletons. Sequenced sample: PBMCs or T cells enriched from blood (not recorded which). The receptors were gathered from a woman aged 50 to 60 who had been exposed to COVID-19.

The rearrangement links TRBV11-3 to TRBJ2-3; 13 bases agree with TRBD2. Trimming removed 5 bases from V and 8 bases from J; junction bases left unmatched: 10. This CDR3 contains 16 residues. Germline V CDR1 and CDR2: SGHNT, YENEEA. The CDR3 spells CASSTGLAGMGGTQYF. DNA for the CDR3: TGTGCCAGCAGCACGGGACTAGCGGGGATGGGTGGTACGCAGTATTTT.

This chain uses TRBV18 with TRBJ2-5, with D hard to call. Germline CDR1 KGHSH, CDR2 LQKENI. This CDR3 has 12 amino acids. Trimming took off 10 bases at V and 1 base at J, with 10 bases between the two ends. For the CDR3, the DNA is TGTGCCACCTCCGAGATCCAAGAGACCCAGTACTTC. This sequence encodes CATSEIQETQYF.

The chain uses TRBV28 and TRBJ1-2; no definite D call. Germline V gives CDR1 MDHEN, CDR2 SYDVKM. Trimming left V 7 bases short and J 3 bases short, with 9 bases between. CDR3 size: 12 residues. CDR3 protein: CASISPYYGYTF. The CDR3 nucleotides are TGTGCCAGCATTAGTCCTTACTATGGCTACACCTTC.

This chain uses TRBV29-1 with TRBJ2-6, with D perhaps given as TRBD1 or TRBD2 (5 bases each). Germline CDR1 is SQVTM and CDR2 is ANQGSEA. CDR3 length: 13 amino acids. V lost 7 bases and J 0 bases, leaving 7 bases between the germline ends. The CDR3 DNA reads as TGCAGCGCAGGGAGCTCTGGGGCCAACGTCCTGACTTTC. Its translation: CSAGSSGANVLTF.

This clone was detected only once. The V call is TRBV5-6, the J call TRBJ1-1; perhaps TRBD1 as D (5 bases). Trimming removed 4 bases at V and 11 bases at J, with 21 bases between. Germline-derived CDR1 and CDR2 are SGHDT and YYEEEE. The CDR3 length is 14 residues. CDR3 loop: CASSQGRAAEGAFF. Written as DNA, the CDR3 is TGTGCCAGCAGCCAGGGACGGGCGGCGGAGGGCGCTTTCTTT.

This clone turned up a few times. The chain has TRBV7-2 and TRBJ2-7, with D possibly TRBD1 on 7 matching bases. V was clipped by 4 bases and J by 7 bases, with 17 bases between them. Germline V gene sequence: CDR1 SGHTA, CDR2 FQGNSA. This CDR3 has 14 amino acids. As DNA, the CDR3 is TGTGCCAGCAGCTCACAAAGACAGGGAGGAGAGCAGTACTTC. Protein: CASSSQRQGGEQYF.

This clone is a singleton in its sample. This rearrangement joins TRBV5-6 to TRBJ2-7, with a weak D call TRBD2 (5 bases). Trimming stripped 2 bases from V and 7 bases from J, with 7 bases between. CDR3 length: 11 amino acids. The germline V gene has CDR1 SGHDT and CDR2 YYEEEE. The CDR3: CASSFREEQYF. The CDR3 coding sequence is TGTGCCAGCAGCTTCCGGGAAGAGCAGTACTTC. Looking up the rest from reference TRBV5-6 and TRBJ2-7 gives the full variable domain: DAGVTQSPTHLIKTRGQQVTLRCSPKSGHDTVSWYQQALGQGPQFIFQYYEEEERQRGNFPDRFSGHQFPNYSSELNVNALLLGDSALYLCASSFREEQYFGPGTRLTVT.

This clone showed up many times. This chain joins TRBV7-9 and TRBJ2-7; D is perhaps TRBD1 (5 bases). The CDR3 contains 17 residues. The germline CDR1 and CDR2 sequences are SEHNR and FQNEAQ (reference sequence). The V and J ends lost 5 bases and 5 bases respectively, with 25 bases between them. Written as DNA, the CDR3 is TGTGCCAGCAGCACGAACTCCCCAGGGCCTGCTTTAAACGAGCAGTACTTC. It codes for CASSTNSPGPALNEQYF.

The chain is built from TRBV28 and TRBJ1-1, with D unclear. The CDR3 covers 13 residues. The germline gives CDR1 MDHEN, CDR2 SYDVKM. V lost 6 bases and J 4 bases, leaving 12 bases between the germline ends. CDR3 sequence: CASRIGGITEAFF. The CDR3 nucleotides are TGTGCCAGCAGAATTGGAGGGATCACTGAAGCTTTCTTT.

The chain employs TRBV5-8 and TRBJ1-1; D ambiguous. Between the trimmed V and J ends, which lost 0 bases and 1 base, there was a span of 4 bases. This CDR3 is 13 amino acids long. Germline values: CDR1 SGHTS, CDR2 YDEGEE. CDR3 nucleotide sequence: TGTGCCAGCAGCTTGGGCGGGAACACTGAAGCTTTCTTT. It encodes CASSLGGNTEAFF.

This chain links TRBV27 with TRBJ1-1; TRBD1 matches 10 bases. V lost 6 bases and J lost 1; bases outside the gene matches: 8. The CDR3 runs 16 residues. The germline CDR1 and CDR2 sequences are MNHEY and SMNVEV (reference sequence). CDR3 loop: CASRSRDRGPNTEAFF. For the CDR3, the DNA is TGTGCCAGCAGGTCCCGGGACAGGGGACCGAACACTGAAGCTTTCTTT.

The CDR3 sequence: CAWSGANTEAFF. The CDR3 nucleotides read TGTGCCTGGAGTGGAGCAAACACTGAAGCTTTCTTT. The rearrangement links TRBV30 to TRBJ1-1; D gene ambiguous. The CDR3 runs to 12 residues. Germline V gene lookup returns CDR1 GTSNPN and CDR2 SVGIG (reference sequence). V lost 1 base and J lost 2, with 5 bases in between. Using reference TRBV30 and TRBJ1-1 for the parts outside the CDR3, the full variable domain is SQTIHQWPATLVQPVGSPLSLECTVEGTSNPNLYWYRQAAGRGLQLLFYSVGIGQISSEVPQNLSASRPQDRQFILSSKKLLLSDSGFYLCAWSGANTEAFFGQGTRLTVV.

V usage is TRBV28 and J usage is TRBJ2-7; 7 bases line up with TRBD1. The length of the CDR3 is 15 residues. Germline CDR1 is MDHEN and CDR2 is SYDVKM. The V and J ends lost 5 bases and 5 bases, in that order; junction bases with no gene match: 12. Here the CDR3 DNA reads TGTGCCAGCAGTGGACCTAGACAGGGAACCCACGAGCAGTACTTC. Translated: CASSGPRQGTHEQYF.

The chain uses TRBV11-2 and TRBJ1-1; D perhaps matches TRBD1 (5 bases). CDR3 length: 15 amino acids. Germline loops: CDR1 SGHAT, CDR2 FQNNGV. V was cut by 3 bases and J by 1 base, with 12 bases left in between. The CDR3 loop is CASSLSPQGNTEAFF. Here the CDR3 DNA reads TGTGCCAGCAGCTTGAGTCCTCAGGGGAACACTGAAGCTTTCTTT.

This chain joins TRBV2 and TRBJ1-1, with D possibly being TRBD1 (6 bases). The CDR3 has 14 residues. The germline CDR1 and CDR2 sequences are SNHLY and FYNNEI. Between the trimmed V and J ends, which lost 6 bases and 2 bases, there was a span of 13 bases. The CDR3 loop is CASRAGTPNTEAFF. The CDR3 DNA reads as TGTGCCAGCAGGGCAGGGACACCAAACACTGAAGCTTTCTTT.

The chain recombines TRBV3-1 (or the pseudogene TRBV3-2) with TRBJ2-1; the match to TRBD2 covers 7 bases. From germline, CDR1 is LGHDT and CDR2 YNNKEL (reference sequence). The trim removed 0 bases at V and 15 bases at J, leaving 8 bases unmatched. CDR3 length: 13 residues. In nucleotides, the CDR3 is TGTGCCAGCAGCCAAGATGAGACTAGCAATCTGTTCTTC. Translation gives CASSQDETSNLFF.

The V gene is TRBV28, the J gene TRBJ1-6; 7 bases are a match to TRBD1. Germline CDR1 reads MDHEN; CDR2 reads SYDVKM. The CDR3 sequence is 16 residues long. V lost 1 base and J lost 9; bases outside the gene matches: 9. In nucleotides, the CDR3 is TGTGCCAGCAGTTTATTTCGACAGGGCGGGCGTTCACCCCTCCACTTT. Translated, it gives CASSLFRQGGRSPLHF.